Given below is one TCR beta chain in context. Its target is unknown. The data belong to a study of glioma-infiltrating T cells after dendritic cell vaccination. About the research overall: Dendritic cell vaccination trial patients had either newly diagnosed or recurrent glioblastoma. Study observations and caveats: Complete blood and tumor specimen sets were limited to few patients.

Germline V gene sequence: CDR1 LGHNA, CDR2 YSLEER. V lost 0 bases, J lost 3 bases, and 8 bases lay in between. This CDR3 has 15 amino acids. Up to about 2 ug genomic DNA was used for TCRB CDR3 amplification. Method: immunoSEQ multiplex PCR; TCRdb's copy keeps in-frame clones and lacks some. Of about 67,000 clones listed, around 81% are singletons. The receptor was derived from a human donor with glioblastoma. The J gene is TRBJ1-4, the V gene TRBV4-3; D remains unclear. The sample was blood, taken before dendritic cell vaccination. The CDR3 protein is CASSQDYAANEKLFF. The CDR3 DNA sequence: TGCGCCAGCAGCCAAGATTACGCGGCTAATGAAAAACTGTTTTTT.